This T cell receptor beta chain originates from a study of T cell responses to AZD1222 COVID-19 vaccine. Study findings and constraints: Spike-specific TCR breadth and depth grew following two AZD1222 doses. Spike-spanning, vaccine-associated CD4 TCRs were dominant at 160-218 and 743-854.

Clones were sequenced by immunoSEQ multiplex PCR, and TCRdb holds only the in-frame ones, with some missing. Here the sample spans around 130,000 clones, approximately 90% being singletons. CDR1 SGHNT and CDR2 YYREEE come from the germline V gene (reference sequence). The CDR3 is 16 amino acids. V was shortened by 0 bases and J by 0 bases, with 12 bases between the two germline ends. Pooled together were second doses at about 4 or about 12 weeks. In regard to this clone: Its target is not known.

The rearrangement uses TRBV5-4 and TRBJ1-1; possibly TRBD1 for D (5 bases). The specimen was peripheral blood, collected 28 days after the second AZD1222 dose. This TCR was recovered from an adult who received the AZD1222 COVID-19 vaccine. The CDR3 region is CASSLERGGLNTEAFF. Here the CDR3 DNA reads TGTGCCAGCAGCTTGGAGAGGGGCGGTTTGAACACTGAAGCTTTCTTT.